A single T cell receptor beta chain is shown here with its context. What it binds is unknown. V was clipped by 6 bases and J by 0 bases; unmatched bases: 5. Germline V gives CDR1 KGHSH, CDR2 LQKENI. This CDR3 spans 15 amino acids. TCRdb keeps only in-frame clones here, not all; method: immunoSEQ multiplex PCR. The sample lists about 60,000 clones, 94% occurring once. Naive CD4 T cells, CD45RO-negative and CD62L-positive, were flow-sorted from PBMCs. The data were obtained in a study of human versus mouse CDR3 diversity and MHC coevolution. Study-level information: immunoSEQ was reported to reach one in 200,000 T cells sensitivity. Valid reads per sample ranged from about 0.6 x 10^7 to 1.7 x 10^7. Whole-study results and caveats: Most of the three human donors had the lowest clonal inequality.

This chain connects TRBV18 to TRBJ2-1; 7 positions agree with TRBD1. The clonotype originates from a person between 60 and 70 years old in good health. Specimen: naive CD4+ T cells from blood. The subset: CD45RO-negative CD62L-positive naive CD4 T cells. Written as DNA, the CDR3 is TGTGCCAGCTCCCCGGGACAGAGCTCCTACAATGAGCAGTTCTTC. It translates to CASSPGQSSYNEQFF.